The rows below give T cell receptor beta chains drawn from one sample of a study of blood T cell repertoires in COVID-19. TCRdb's copy holds only in-frame clones and misses some; the assay was immunoSEQ multiplex PCR. The table includes more than 200,000 clones, over 70% detected once. The sample was peripheral blood. The receptor set was obtained from a woman aged 50 to 60 with acute or convalescent COVID-19. CDR3s include the opening cysteine and the closing phenylalanine or tryptophan. Fields, in order: D gene, clone size, J gene, V gene, CDR3 protein, CDR3 DNA. D genes are given only for firm matches. A clone size is listed for some rows: how often the clone was seen (once, few, many), or a class if it is expanded.

.	once	TRBJ1-1	TRBV5-4	CASSLGPHGTEAFF	TGTGCCAGCAGCTTGGGCCCCCACGGCACTGAAGCTTTCTTT
TRBD2	.	TRBJ2-1	TRBV15	CATSSTSGSSYNEQFF	TGTGCCACCAGCAGTACAAGCGGGAGTTCCTACAATGAGCAGTTCTTC
TRBD2	.	TRBJ2-5	TRBV6-1	CASSHPSGQETQYF	TGTGCCAGCAGCCATCCTAGCGGCCAAGAGACCCAGTACTTC
.	.	TRBJ1-1	TRBV7-3	CASSLNRNTEAFF	TGTGCCAGCAGCTTAAATCGGAACACTGAAGCTTTCTTT
TRBD2	.	TRBJ2-7	TRBV7-8	CASSLFGGLASYEQYF	TGTGCCAGCAGCTTATTTGGGGGACTAGCTTCCTACGAGCAGTACTTC
.	.	TRBJ2-7	TRBV5-6	CASSSYQRVTYEQYF	TGTGCCAGCAGCTCATACCAGCGTGTGACTTACGAGCAGTACTTC
TRBD1	.	TRBJ1-6	TRBV27	CASSPTGTVSPLHF	TGTGCCAGCAGTCCCACAGGGACAGTTTCACCCCTCCACTTT
.	.	TRBJ2-2	TRBV5-1	CASSDPGQTTGELFF	TGCGCCAGCAGCGACCCGGGACAAACGACCGGGGAGCTGTTTTTT
TRBD1	.	TRBJ2-3	TRBV5-1	CASSLDGLQGANTQYF	TGCGCCAGCAGCTTGGATGGTTTGCAGGGGGCTAATACGCAGTATTTT
TRBD2	.	TRBJ2-7	TRBV5-5	CASSLRLAGPLGEQYF	TGTGCCAGCAGCTTGCGACTAGCGGGGCCCCTCGGAGAGCAGTACTTC
TRBD1	.	TRBJ1-1	TRBV18	CASSQGQGALNTEAFF	TGTGCCAGCTCTCAGGGACAGGGGGCCCTGAACACTGAAGCTTTCTTT
.	.	TRBJ2-4	TRBV19	CASSPRASGGRYIQYF	TGTGCCAGTAGTCCCCGGGCTAGTGGTGGGAGATACATTCAGTACTTC
.	.	TRBJ2-7	TRBV28	CASSLGQIVYEQYF	TGTGCCAGCAGTTTGGGGCAGATCGTATACGAGCAGTACTTC
.	.	TRBJ2-3	TRBV5-1	CASSGGRFTDTQYF	TGCGCCAGCAGCGGGGGGAGGTTCACAGATACGCAGTATTTT
TRBD1	.	TRBJ1-2	TRBV19	CASSGTQGFYGYTF	TGTGCCAGTAGTGGAACACAGGGGTTCTATGGCTACACCTTC
.	.	TRBJ2-2	TRBV29-1	CSASYNTGELFF	TGCAGCGCGAGCTACAACACCGGGGAGCTGTTTTTT